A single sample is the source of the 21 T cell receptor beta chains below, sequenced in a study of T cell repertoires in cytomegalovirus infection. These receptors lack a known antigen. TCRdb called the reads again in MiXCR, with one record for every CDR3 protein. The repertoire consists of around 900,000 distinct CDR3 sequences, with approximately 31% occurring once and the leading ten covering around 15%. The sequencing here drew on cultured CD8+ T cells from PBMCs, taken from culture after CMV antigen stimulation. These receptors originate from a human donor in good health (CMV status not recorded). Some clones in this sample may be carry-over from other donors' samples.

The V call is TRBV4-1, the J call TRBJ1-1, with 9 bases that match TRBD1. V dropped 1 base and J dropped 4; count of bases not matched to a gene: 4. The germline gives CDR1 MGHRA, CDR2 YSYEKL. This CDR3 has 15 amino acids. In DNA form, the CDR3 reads TGCGCCAGCAGCCAAGGGACAGGGGACGGCACTGAAGCTTTCTTT. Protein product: CASSQGTGDGTEAFF.

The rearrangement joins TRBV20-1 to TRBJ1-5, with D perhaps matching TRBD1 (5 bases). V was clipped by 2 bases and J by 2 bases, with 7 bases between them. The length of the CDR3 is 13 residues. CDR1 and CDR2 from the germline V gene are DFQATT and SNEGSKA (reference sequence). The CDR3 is CSARPRGNQPQHF. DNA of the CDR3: TGCAGTGCTAGACCCAGGGGCAATCAGCCCCAGCATTTT.

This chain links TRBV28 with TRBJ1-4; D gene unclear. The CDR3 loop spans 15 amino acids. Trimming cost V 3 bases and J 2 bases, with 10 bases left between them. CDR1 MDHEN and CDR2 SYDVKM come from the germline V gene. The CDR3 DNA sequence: TGTGCCAGCAGTTTTGAACACGCTACTAATGAAAAACTGTTTTTT. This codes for CASSFEHATNEKLFF.

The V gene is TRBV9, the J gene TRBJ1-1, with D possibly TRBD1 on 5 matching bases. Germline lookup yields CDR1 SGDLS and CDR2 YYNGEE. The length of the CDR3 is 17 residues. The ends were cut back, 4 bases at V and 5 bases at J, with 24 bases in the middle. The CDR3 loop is CASSLPSSGGTWTEAFF. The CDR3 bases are TGTGCCAGCAGCTTACCCTCGTCGGGGGGGACGTGGACTGAAGCTTTCTTT.

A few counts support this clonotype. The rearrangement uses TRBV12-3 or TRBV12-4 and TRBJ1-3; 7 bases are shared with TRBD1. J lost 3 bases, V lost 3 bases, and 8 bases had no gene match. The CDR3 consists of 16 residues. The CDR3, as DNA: TGTGCCAGCAGTTTTCGACAGGGTTATTATGGAAACACCATATATTTT. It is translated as CASSFRQGYYGNTIYF.

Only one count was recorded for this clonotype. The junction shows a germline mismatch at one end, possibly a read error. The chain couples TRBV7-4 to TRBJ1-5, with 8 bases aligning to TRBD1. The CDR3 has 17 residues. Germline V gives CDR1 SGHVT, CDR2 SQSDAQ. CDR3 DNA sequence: TGTGCCAGCGGCTTAATGTACCCAGGGGGCGTTCATCAGCCCCAGCATTTT. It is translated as CASGLMYPGGVHQPQHF.

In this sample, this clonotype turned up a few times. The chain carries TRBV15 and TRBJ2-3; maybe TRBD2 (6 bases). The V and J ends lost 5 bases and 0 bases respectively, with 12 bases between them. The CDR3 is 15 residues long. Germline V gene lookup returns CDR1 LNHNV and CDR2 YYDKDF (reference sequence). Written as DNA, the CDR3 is TGTGCCACCAGCTTACGGGGGACTAGCACAGATACGCAGTATTTT. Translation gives CATSLRGTSTDTQYF.

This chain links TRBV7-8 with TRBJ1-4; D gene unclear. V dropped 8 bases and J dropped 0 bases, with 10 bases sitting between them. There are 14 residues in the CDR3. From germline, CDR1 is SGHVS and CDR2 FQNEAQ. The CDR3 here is CASGPHTTNEKLFF. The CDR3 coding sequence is TGTGCCAGCGGCCCCCATACAACTAATGAAAAACTGTTTTTT. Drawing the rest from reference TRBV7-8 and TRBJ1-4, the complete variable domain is GAGVSQSPRYKVAKRGQDVALRCDPISGHVSLFWYQQALGQGPEFLTYFQNEAQLDKSGLPSDRFFAERPEGSVSTLKIQRTQQEDSAVYLCASGPHTTNEKLFFGSGTQLSVL.

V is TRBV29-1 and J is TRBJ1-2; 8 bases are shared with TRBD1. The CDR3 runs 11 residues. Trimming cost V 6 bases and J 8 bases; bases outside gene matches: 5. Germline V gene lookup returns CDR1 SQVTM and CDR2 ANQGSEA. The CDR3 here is CSVQGANGYTF. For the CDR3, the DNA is TGCAGCGTCCAGGGGGCGAACGGCTACACCTTC.

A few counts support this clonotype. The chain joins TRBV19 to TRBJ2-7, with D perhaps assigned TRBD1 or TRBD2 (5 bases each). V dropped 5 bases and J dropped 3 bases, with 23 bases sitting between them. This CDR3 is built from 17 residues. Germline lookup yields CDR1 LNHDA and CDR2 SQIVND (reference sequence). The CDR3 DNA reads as TGTGCCAGTAGTGTTCCATCGGGACCGGCGAGATTCTACGAGCAGTACTTC. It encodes CASSVPSGPARFYEQYF.

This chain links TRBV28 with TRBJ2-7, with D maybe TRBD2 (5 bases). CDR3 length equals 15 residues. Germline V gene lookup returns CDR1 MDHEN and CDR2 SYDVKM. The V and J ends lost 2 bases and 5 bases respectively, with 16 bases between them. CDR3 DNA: TGTGCCAGCAGTTTACGGGAAGGTTTTAATCACGAGCAGTACGTC. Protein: CASSLREGFNHEQYV.

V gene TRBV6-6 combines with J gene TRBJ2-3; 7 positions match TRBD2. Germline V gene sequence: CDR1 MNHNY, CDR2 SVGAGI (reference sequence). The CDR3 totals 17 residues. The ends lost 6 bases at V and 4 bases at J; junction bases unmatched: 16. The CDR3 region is CASSPTLGLEMPDTQYF. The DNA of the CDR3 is TGTGCCAGCAGCCCTACGTTAGGACTAGAGATGCCAGATACGCAGTATTTT.

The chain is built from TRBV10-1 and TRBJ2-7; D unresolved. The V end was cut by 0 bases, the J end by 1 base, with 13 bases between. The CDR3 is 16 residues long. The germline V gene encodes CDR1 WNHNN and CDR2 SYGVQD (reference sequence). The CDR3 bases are TGCGCCAGCAGTGAGTCGACCAGCCTGGGATCCTACGAGCAGTACTTC. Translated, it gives CASSESTSLGSYEQYF.

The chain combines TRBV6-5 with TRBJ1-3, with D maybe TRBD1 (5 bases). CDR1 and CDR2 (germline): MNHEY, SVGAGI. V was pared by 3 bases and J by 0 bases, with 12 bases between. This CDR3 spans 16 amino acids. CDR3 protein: CASSYVQGGSGNTIYF. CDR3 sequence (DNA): TGTGCCAGCAGTTATGTCCAGGGAGGCTCTGGAAACACCATATATTTT.

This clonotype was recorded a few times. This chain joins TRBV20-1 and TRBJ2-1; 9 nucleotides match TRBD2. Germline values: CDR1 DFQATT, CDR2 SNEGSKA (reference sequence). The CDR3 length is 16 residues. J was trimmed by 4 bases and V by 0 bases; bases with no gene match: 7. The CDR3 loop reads CSARDTAGGYYNEQFF. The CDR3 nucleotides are TGCAGTGCTAGAGACACAGCGGGGGGCTATTACAATGAGCAGTTCTTC.

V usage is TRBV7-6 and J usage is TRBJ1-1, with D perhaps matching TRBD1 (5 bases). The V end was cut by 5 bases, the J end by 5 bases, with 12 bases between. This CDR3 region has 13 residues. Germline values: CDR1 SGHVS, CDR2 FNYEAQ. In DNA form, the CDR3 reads TGTGCCAGCAGCCCCCAGCCAGGGACTGAAGCTTTCTTT. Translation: CASSPQPGTEAFF. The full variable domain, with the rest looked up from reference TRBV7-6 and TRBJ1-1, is GAGVSQSPRYKVTKRGQDVALRCDPISGHVSLYWYRQALGQGPEFLTYFNYEAQQDKSGLPNDRFSAERPEGSISTLTIQRTEQRDSAMYRCASSPQPGTEAFFGQGTRLTVV.

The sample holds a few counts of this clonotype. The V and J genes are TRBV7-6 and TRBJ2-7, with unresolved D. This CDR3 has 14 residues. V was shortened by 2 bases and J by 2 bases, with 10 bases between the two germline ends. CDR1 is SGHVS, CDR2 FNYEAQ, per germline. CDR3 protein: CASSLLVGAYEQYV. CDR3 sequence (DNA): TGTGCCAGCAGCTTACTTGTTGGGGCCTACGAGCAGTACGTC.

This CDR3 reads CASSQDDRVLATIYF. DNA of the CDR3: TGCGCCAGCAGCCAAGACGACAGGGTCCTGGCCACCATATATTTT. This chain links TRBV4-3 with TRBJ1-3; 7 positions agree with TRBD1. Germline V gene data show CDR1 as LGHNA and CDR2 as YSLEER. The CDR3 contains 15 residues. Germline trimming cut 0 bases from V and 9 bases from J; bases unmatched to any gene: 8.

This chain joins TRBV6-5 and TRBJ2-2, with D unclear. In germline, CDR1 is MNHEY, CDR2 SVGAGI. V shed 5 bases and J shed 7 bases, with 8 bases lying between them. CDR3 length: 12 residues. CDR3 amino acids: CASSPTFGELFF. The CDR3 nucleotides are TGTGCCAGCAGTCCTACGTTCGGGGAGCTGTTTTTT.

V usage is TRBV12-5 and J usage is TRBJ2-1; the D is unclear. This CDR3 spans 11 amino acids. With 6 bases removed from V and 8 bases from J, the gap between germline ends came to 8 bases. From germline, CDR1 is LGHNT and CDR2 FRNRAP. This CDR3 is CASGFRDEQFF. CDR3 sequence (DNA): TGTGCTAGTGGCTTCCGCGATGAGCAGTTCTTC.

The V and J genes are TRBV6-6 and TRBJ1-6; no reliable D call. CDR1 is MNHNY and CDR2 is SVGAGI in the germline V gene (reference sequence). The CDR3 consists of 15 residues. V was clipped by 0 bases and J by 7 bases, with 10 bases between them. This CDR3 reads CASSYSMAKNSPLHF. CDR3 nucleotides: TGTGCCAGCAGTTACTCGATGGCCAAAAATTCACCCCTCCACTTT.